A single sample is the source of the 27 T cell receptor beta chains below, sequenced in a study of vaccination effects on CD4 cells after COVID-19. Profiling relied on immunoSEQ multiplex PCR, and the TCRdb table lists in-frame clones only, not all of them. The sample lists 13,000 to 15,000 clones, around 72% seen once, with about 9.3% in the top ten. These receptors' targets are unknown. Sequencing followed a ViraFEST assay step that expanded antigen-specific CD4+ T cells with viral peptide pools. Having been cultured for roughly 11 days, the cells underwent CD4+ T cell isolation. Participants got two doses of BNT162b2 or mRNA-1273 vaccine. The sequencing used CD4+ T cells from PBMCs cultured with SARS-CoV-2 spike peptides, collected after COVID-19 vaccination. These receptors were collected from a human donor who received a COVID-19 vaccine.

The rearrangement links TRBV30 to TRBJ1-1; TRBD1 might be the D (5 bases). Looked up from germline, CDR1 is GTSNPN and CDR2 is SVGIG (reference sequence). V lost 2 bases, J lost 1 base, and 8 bases lay in between. The CDR3 is 13 amino acids. The CDR3 DNA is TGTGCCTGGAGTCCGACAGCGAACACTGAAGCTTTCTTT. It codes for CAWSPTANTEAFF.

The V and J genes are TRBV29-1 and TRBJ1-2; D call uncertain. The length of the CDR3 is 10 residues. Germline values: CDR1 SQVTM, CDR2 ANQGSEA. V lost 3 bases and J 7 bases, leaving 6 bases between the germline ends. The CDR3 sequence: CSVDESGYTF. Here the CDR3 DNA reads TGCAGCGTTGATGAGAGTGGCTACACCTTC.

The genes are TRBV28 and TRBJ1-6; maybe TRBD1 (5 bases). Trimming removed 3 bases from V and 1 base from J, with 13 bases in between. Germline loops: CDR1 MDHEN, CDR2 SYDVKM. The CDR3 spans 17 residues. CDR3 nucleotides: TGTGCCAGCAGTTTCCCTCAGGGAGCGTCCTATAATTCACCCCTCCACTTT. It yields the protein CASSFPQGASYNSPLHF. Complete variable domain (other parts from reference TRBV28 and TRBJ1-6): DVKVTQSSRYLVKRTGEKVFLECVQDMDHENMFWYRQDPGLGLRLIYFSYDVKMKEKGDIPEGYSVSREKKERFSLILESASTNQTSMYLCASSFPQGASYNSPLHFGNGTRLTVT.

This clone was recorded a few times. V usage is TRBV9 and J usage is TRBJ1-1; D remains unclear. The length of the CDR3 is 13 residues. Germline V gives CDR1 SGDLS, CDR2 YYNGEE. V dropped 5 bases and J dropped 1 base, with 9 bases sitting between them. CDR3 DNA sequence: TGTGCCAGCAGTCGGACGTCGAACACTGAAGCTTTCTTT. Amino acid sequence: CASSRTSNTEAFF.

This clone is a singleton in its sample. Here the CDR3 DNA reads TGCAGCGTGCAGGCGGCAGGGGGATGGTACACTGAAGCTTTCTTT. It codes for CSVQAAGGWYTEAFF. This chain links TRBV29-1 with TRBJ1-1; TRBD1 aligns across 7 bases. Unmatched junction bases numbered 13, after V lost 6 bases and J lost 3 bases. The CDR3 is made up of 15 amino acids. Germline V gene lookup returns CDR1 SQVTM and CDR2 ANQGSEA. Full variable domain (remainder filled in from reference TRBV29-1 and TRBJ1-1): SAVISQKPSRDICQRGTSLTIQCQVDSQVTMMFWYRQQPGQSLTLIATANQGSEATYESGFVIDKFPISRPNLTFSTLTVSNMSPEDSSIYLCSVQAAGGWYTEAFFGQGTRLTVV.

V usage is TRBV2 and J usage is TRBJ2-1; the D is unclear. The CDR3 has 12 amino acids. The V end lost 2 bases, the J end lost 4 bases, and 3 bases lay between the germline ends. Per germline, CDR1 SNHLY and CDR2 FYNNEI. The DNA of the CDR3 is TGTGCCAGCAGTGAATTGTACAATGAGCAGTTCTTC. This encodes CASSELYNEQFF.

J is TRBJ2-3 and V is TRBV6-5, with TRBD1 as a possible D gene (6 bases). The CDR3 is 13 residues long. Germline V CDR1 and CDR2: MNHEY, SVGAGI. Deletions cut 6 bases from V and 2 bases from J, with 9 bases between. CDR3: CASRGQTTDTQYF. The CDR3 DNA reads as TGTGCCAGCAGAGGACAGACCACAGATACGCAGTATTTT.

At least ten counts were recorded for this clone. The genes are TRBV7-2 and TRBJ2-2; 8 bases line up with TRBD1. V lost 4 bases to trimming and J lost 0 bases; unmatched junction nucleotides: 13. This CDR3 has 19 amino acids. Germline CDR1 reads SGHTA; CDR2 reads FQGNSA. CDR3 bases: TGTGCCAGCAGCTCCCCCCAGGGGGCCGCGACCCCGAACACCGGGGAGCTGTTTTTT. Translated, it gives CASSSPQGAATPNTGELFF. The whole variable domain, remainder taken from reference TRBV7-2 and TRBJ2-2, is GAGVSQSPSNKVTEKGKDVELRCDPISGHTALYWYRQSLGQGLEFLIYFQGNSAPDKSGLPSDRFSAERTGGSVSTLTIQRTQQEDSAVYLCASSSPQGAATPNTGELFFGEGSRLTVL.

The chain joins TRBV3-1 (or the pseudogene TRBV3-2) to TRBJ2-5; 15 nucleotides agree with TRBD2. Per the germline V gene, CDR1 is LGHDT and CDR2 is YNNKEL (reference sequence). The V gene end was trimmed by 0 bases and the J gene end by 3 bases; junction bases not matched to a gene: 8. The CDR3 runs to 19 residues. The CDR3 nucleotides are TGTGCCAGCAGCCAAGAGCCTCCCCGGACTAGCGGGAGGGAAGAGACCCAGTACTTC. It is translated as CASSQEPPRTSGREETQYF.

This rearrangement joins TRBV5-1 to TRBJ1-1, with D possibly being TRBD1 (5 bases). V lost 0 bases and J 2 bases, leaving 8 bases between the germline ends. The length of the CDR3 is 14 residues. The germline gives CDR1 SGHRS, CDR2 YFSETQ. CDR3 in amino acids: CASSLVRGNTEAFF. In nucleotides, the CDR3 is TGCGCCAGCAGCTTGGTACGGGGCAACACTGAAGCTTTCTTT.

The table lists this clone with a count of one. This chain connects TRBV5-4 to TRBJ2-2, with D hard to call. The germline V gene has CDR1 SGHNT and CDR2 YYREEE (reference sequence). V lost 0 bases to trimming and J lost 0 bases, with 6 bases between them. The CDR3 is 15 residues long. The CDR3 sequence is CASSLGGTNTGELFF. The CDR3, as DNA: TGTGCCAGCAGCTTGGGGGGAACGAACACCGGGGAGCTGTTTTTT.

The chain employs TRBV5-6 and TRBJ1-2; D perhaps matches TRBD1 (6 bases). Germline lookup yields CDR1 SGHDT and CDR2 YYEEEE. The germline V and J ends were trimmed by 1 base and 2 bases, with 12 bases remaining between them. This CDR3 has 15 residues. The CDR3 bases are TGTGCCAGCAGCTTGAGGGGGGGAGCGAACTATGGCTACACCTTC. This encodes CASSLRGGANYGYTF.

V and J are TRBV27 and TRBJ1-6; 10 nucleotides match TRBD1. This CDR3 spans 14 amino acids. Germline V gene data show CDR1 as MNHEY and CDR2 as SMNVEV (reference sequence). Trimming took 5 bases from V and 10 from J; bases not matched to a gene: 5. Here the CDR3 reads CASSQGQGRSPLHF. In DNA form, the CDR3 reads TGTGCCAGCAGTCAGGGACAGGGGAGGTCACCCCTCCACTTT.

V is TRBV4-3 and J is TRBJ1-2; no firm D call. Germline loops: CDR1 LGHNA, CDR2 YSLEER. Trimming took 0 bases from V and 4 from J, leaving 12 bases between them. The CDR3 has 15 residues. The DNA for the CDR3 is TGCGCCAGCAGCCAAGAGGGATCTCAGCGCTATGGCTACACCTTC. This encodes CASSQEGSQRYGYTF.

This clone is medium-sized within its sample. In DNA, the CDR3 is TGTGCCAGCAGTTTGGCCGGGGGCCGGTACGAGCAGTACTTC. Translated, it gives CASSLAGGRYEQYF. The rearrangement joins TRBV27 to TRBJ2-7, with D perhaps given as TRBD1 or TRBD2 (6 bases each). This CDR3 comprises 14 residues. Germline CDR1 is MNHEY and CDR2 is SMNVEV (reference sequence). V was trimmed by 3 bases and J by 4 bases, leaving 13 bases between them.

The chain combines TRBV6-4 with TRBJ2-3; the match to TRBD1 covers 10 bases. Per the germline V gene, CDR1 is MRHNA and CDR2 is SNTAGT. V lost 2 bases and J lost 3; bases outside the gene matches: 5. The CDR3 contains 16 residues. The CDR3 DNA sequence: TGTGCCAGCAGTGACCTACCGGGACAGGGGACAGATACGCAGTATTTT. Its translation is CASSDLPGQGTDTQYF.

The chain joins TRBV6-6 to TRBJ2-7; D possibly matches TRBD1 or TRBD2 (5 bases each). The V gene's germline CDR1 is MNHNY and CDR2 SVGAGI (reference sequence). Trimming removed 4 bases at V and 12 bases at J, with 16 bases between. The length of the CDR3 is 12 residues. The CDR3 here is CASSFSGTQGYF. In DNA form, the CDR3 reads TGTGCCAGCAGTTTCTCCGGGACCCAAGGGTACTTC.

The chain couples TRBV18 to TRBJ2-7; D unclear. Germline loops: CDR1 KGHSH, CDR2 LQKENI. V was shortened by 6 bases and J by 7 bases, with 10 bases between the two germline ends. The CDR3 consists of 11 residues. CDR3 sequence: CASSAGWEQYF. The CDR3 DNA reads as TGTGCCAGCTCTGCCGGGTGGGAGCAGTACTTC.

This chain connects TRBV28 to TRBJ1-2; TRBD1 might be the D (6 bases). The CDR3 has 15 residues. Germline CDR1 is MDHEN and CDR2 is SYDVKM. V was clipped by 2 bases and J by 6 bases, with 16 bases between them. In DNA form, the CDR3 reads TGTGCCAGCAGTTTAGTGGTAACCAGGGGTAATGGCTACACCTTC. Amino acid sequence: CASSLVVTRGNGYTF.

The CDR3, as DNA: TGTGCCAGCAGCAACGACAGGGCCAACACTGAAGCTTTCTTT. Translating gives CASSNDRANTEAFF. V gene TRBV21-1 combines with J gene TRBJ1-1; the DNA was not used to check the table's D call, TRBD1. TRBV21-1 is assigned pseudogene status. The length of the CDR3 is 14 residues.

The J gene is TRBJ2-3, the V gene TRBV6-5; D may be TRBD2 (6 bases). The CDR3 runs to 15 residues. CDR1 is MNHEY, CDR2 SVGAGI, per germline. V lost 8 bases and J 2 bases, leaving 17 bases between the germline ends. CDR3: CASGAGGLYTDTQYF. The CDR3 bases are TGTGCCAGCGGCGCAGGAGGGCTCTACACAGATACGCAGTATTTT.

The J gene is TRBJ1-1, the V gene TRBV5-6; tentatively, D is TRBD1 (5 bases). Germline lookup yields CDR1 SGHDT and CDR2 YYEEEE. This CDR3 contains 15 residues. Trimming shortened V by 1 base and J by 3 bases, and 13 bases separated the two germline ends. The DNA of the CDR3 is TGTGCCAGCAGCTTGCCCCCGGGGCCGCACACTGAAGCTTTCTTT. It translates to CASSLPPGPHTEAFF.

CDR3 sequence reads: CASRIAGVSADTQYF. The CDR3 nucleotides are TGTGCCAGCAGGATAGCGGGAGTTAGCGCAGATACGCAGTATTTT. The chain links TRBV2 to TRBJ2-3; 9 nucleotides line up with TRBD2. V was pared by 6 bases and J by 4 bases, with 8 bases of the junction left unmatched. This CDR3 is built from 15 residues. The V gene's germline CDR1 is SNHLY and CDR2 FYNNEI.

The chain joins TRBV5-1 to TRBJ1-1; 9 nucleotides match TRBD1. Germline CDR1 and CDR2: SGHRS and YFSETQ. With V trimmed by 6 bases and J by 5 bases, 2 bases remained unmatched. The CDR3 runs 12 residues. In nucleotides, the CDR3 is TGCGCCAGCACTGGACAGGGGACTGAAGCTTTCTTT. Its translation is CASTGQGTEAFF.

The DNA of the CDR3 is TGTGCCAGCAGTTCCCGGACTAGCGGGAGTCGGTACACAGATACGCAGTATTTT. As protein: CASSSRTSGSRYTDTQYF. The chain recombines TRBV27 with TRBJ2-3, with TRBD2 identical over 13 bases. The CDR3 contains 18 residues. The junction had 9 bases not matched to a gene; V was cut back by 4 bases and J by 2 bases. Germline-derived CDR1 and CDR2 are MNHEY and SMNVEV (reference sequence).

The chain joins TRBV2 to TRBJ1-2; a weak D match, TRBD1 (6 bases). The ends were cut back, 4 bases at V and 2 bases at J, with 11 bases in the middle. The CDR3 has 14 amino acids. The V gene's germline CDR1 is SNHLY and CDR2 FYNNEI. The CDR3 here is CASSVRGRNYGYTF. The CDR3 DNA reads TGTGCCAGCAGTGTCAGGGGCCGCAACTATGGCTACACCTTC.

The rearrangement links TRBV9 to TRBJ2-2; D possibly corresponds to TRBD1 (6 bases). V was shortened by 3 bases and J by 3 bases, with 18 bases between the two germline ends. Germline V gene sequence: CDR1 SGDLS, CDR2 YYNGEE. The CDR3 length is 17 residues. The CDR3 coding sequence is TGTGCCAGCAGCGCGCCCCGAGGGGGAACGGACACCGGGGAGCTGTTTTTT. This sequence encodes CASSAPRGGTDTGELFF.